Shown below are 18 T cell receptor beta chains from a single sample sequenced in a study of CD8 T cells in ankylosing spondylitis. MiXCR, run by TCRdb on the 5' RACE reads, gives a single entry per CDR3 protein. The data contain roughly 260,000 distinct CDR3 sequences, about 19% of them singletons. The sequenced sample consisted of blood, either unsorted or a sorted T cell fraction (not recorded which). Receptors originate from a male donor with ankylosing spondylitis or in good health (not recorded which).

This rearrangement joins TRBV20-1 to TRBJ1-4, with 10 bases fitting TRBD1. Trimming cost V 1 base and J 3 bases; bases outside gene matches: 11. CDR1 is DFQATT and CDR2 is SNEGSKA in the germline V gene (reference sequence). The CDR3 spans 18 residues. CDR3 in DNA: TGCAGTGCTAGAGGGGACAGGGGTTTTTTCCGGGCTAATGAAAAACTGTTTTTT. Its translation is CSARGDRGFFRANEKLFF.

The rearrangement links TRBV10-2 to TRBJ2-5; 7 nucleotides agree with TRBD1. Per germline, CDR1 WSHSY and CDR2 SAAADI. Germline trimming cut 1 base from V and 0 bases from J; bases unmatched to any gene: 5. The CDR3 has 16 amino acids. Here the CDR3 reads CASSELGDRNQETQYF. CDR3 nucleotides: TGCGCCAGCAGTGAGTTAGGGGACAGAAACCAAGAGACCCAGTACTTC.

Turning to this clonotype: This may be a read error: a much more frequent sequence differs by one nucleotide. The CDR3 DNA sequence: TGCGCCAGCATATGTCGAAGGAACGAGCAGTGCGTC. Its protein product is CASICRRNEQCV. The rearrangement uses TRBV5-1 and TRBJ2-7; D unclear. Germline V gene lookup returns CDR1 SGHRS and CDR2 YFSETQ. This CDR3 spans 12 amino acids.

The table lists this clonotype with a few counts. The rearrangement uses TRBV10-3 and TRBJ2-1; 9 bases align to TRBD2. This CDR3 has 16 residues. CDR1 and CDR2 from the germline V gene are ENHRY and SYGVKD. V lost 6 bases to trimming and J lost 7 bases; unmatched junction nucleotides: 13. In DNA form, the CDR3 reads TGTGCCATCAGGACCAGCCTAGCGGGAAGTGGTAATGAGCAGTTCTTC. It specifies CAIRTSLAGSGNEQFF.

This clonotype has more than one count but fewer than ten. V gene TRBV20-1 combines with J gene TRBJ1-2; no reliable D call. V was shortened by 0 bases and J by 6 bases, with 8 bases between the two germline ends. Germline CDR1 DFQATT, CDR2 SNEGSKA (reference sequence). The CDR3 loop spans 12 amino acids. The CDR3 bases are TGCAGTGCTAGAGAACCGGAAGATGGCTACACCTTC. Encoded protein: CSAREPEDGYTF.

This chain links TRBV20-1 with TRBJ2-1; D is undetermined. The CDR3 is 12 amino acids. Trimming took off 3 bases at V and 5 bases at J, with 8 bases between the two ends. Germline V CDR1 and CDR2: DFQATT, SNEGSKA (reference sequence). The CDR3 here is CSASFVNNEQFF. CDR3 DNA sequence: TGCAGTGCTAGTTTTGTTAACAATGAGCAGTTCTTC.

The chain uses TRBV7-3 and TRBJ2-1; 9 bases align to TRBD2. The CDR3 loop spans 15 amino acids. J was trimmed by 5 bases and V by 1 base; bases with no gene match: 3. Germline V gene sequence: CDR1 SGHTA, CDR2 FQGTGA. CDR3 in DNA: TGTGCCAGCAGCTTAAACGGACTAGCGCACAATGAGCAGTTCTTC. It specifies CASSLNGLAHNEQFF.

The V call is TRBV5-1, the J call TRBJ2-1, with 9 bases fitting TRBD1. The CDR3 spans 15 residues. The germline gives CDR1 SGHRS, CDR2 YFSETQ. The V gene end was trimmed by 3 bases and the J gene end by 5 bases; junction bases not matched to a gene: 6. DNA of the CDR3: TGCGCCAGCAGCTGGAACAGGGGGCTCGACAATGAGCAGTTCTTC. Translation gives CASSWNRGLDNEQFF.

Of note for this clonotype: This may arise from a read error, as a much more abundant clone is one base away. The chain joins TRBV28 to TRBJ2-3, with 10 bases that match TRBD2. The V and J ends lost 8 bases and 8 bases, in that order; junction bases with no gene match: 10. This CDR3 comprises 14 residues. Germline V gives CDR1 MDHEN, CDR2 SYDVKM. The CDR3 DNA is TGTGCCAGCCTAAGCGGGAGGGAAGTAGCTACGCAGTATTTT. It specifies CASLSGREVATQYF.

This clonotype was picked up many times. The J gene is TRBJ2-7, the V gene TRBV28; the D call may be TRBD1 or TRBD2 (5 bases each). The length of the CDR3 is 13 residues. Germline V CDR1 and CDR2: MDHEN, SYDVKM. V was trimmed by 4 bases and J by 3 bases, leaving 10 bases between them. The CDR3 here is CASSWGPIYEQYV. CDR3 in DNA: TGTGCCAGCAGTTGGGGACCGATCTACGAGCAGTACGTC.

This clonotype was observed a few times. The J gene is TRBJ1-2, the V gene TRBV28, with D unclear. V was trimmed by 3 bases and J by 1 base, leaving 6 bases between them. This CDR3 region has 13 residues. Per germline, CDR1 MDHEN and CDR2 SYDVKM. CDR3 loop: CASSLDHNYGYTF. CDR3 sequence (DNA): TGTGCCAGCAGTTTGGACCATAACTATGGCTACACCTTC.

This clonotype was detected only a few times. J is TRBJ2-3 and V is TRBV15, with 10 bases that match TRBD2. CDR1 and CDR2 (germline): LNHNV, YYDKDF (reference sequence). V lost 4 bases, J lost 7 bases, and 5 bases stayed unmatched. CDR3 length equals 14 residues. As DNA, the CDR3 is TGTGCCACCAGCATCGCTAGCGGGAGTTATACGCAGTATTTT. Residues: CATSIASGSYTQYF.

This clonotype was seen a handful of times. The chain joins TRBV5-1 to TRBJ2-5, with D unclear. The germline CDR1 and CDR2 sequences are SGHRS and YFSETQ. Trimming removed 0 bases from V and 5 bases from J, with 11 bases in between. The CDR3 length is 14 residues. Here the CDR3 DNA reads TGCGCCAGCAGCTTGGAGTGGGGTAGGGAGACCCAGTACTTC. Translation gives CASSLEWGRETQYF.

Ten or more counts support this clonotype. The gene calls are TRBV27 and TRBJ2-3, with unresolved D. Germline values: CDR1 MNHEY, CDR2 SMNVEV (reference sequence). The V end lost 3 bases, the J end lost 2 bases, and 6 bases lay between the germline ends. This CDR3 has 13 amino acids. CDR3 residues: CASSFFDTDTQYF. In nucleotides, the CDR3 is TGTGCCAGCAGTTTCTTTGACACAGATACGCAGTATTTT.

The table lists this clonotype with a few counts. The chain joins TRBV9 to TRBJ2-2, with a weak D call TRBD2 (5 bases). The CDR3 loop spans 16 amino acids. CDR1 and CDR2 (germline): SGDLS, YYNGEE. V was pared by 4 bases and J by 0 bases, with 13 bases between. The CDR3 spells CASSPHSGANTGELFF. CDR3 nucleotides: TGTGCCAGCAGCCCCCACTCCGGGGCGAACACCGGGGAGCTGTTTTTT.

In this sample, this clonotype turned up many times. J is TRBJ2-1 and V is TRBV5-1; 7 bases align to TRBD1. This CDR3 has 15 amino acids. The V segment lost 4 bases and the J segment 9 bases; nucleotides outside the gene matches: 13. Germline values: CDR1 SGHRS, CDR2 YFSETQ. The CDR3 is CASSPGTVEWGEQFF. The CDR3 region has the DNA TGCGCCAGCAGCCCCGGGACAGTGGAGTGGGGTGAGCAGTTCTTC. Using reference TRBV5-1 and TRBJ2-1 for the parts outside the CDR3, the full variable domain is KAGVTQTPRYLIKTRGQQVTLSCSPISGHRSVSWYQQTPGQGLQFLFEYFSETQRNKGNFPGRFSGRQFSNSRSEMNVSTLELGDSALYLCASSPGTVEWGEQFFGPGTRLTVL.

Remarks on this clonotype: The junction departs from the called germline gene at one end, perhaps through a read error. V and J are TRBV5-4 and TRBJ2-1; perhaps TRBD1 as D (5 bases). Germline CDR1 reads SGHNT; CDR2 reads YYREEE (reference sequence). The CDR3 contains 14 residues. The chain's CDR3 is CASSQGVLYNELFF. The DNA for the CDR3 is TGTGCCAGCAGCCAAGGGGTTCTCTACAATGAGCTGTTCTTC.

The rearrangement joins TRBV12-3 or TRBV12-4 to TRBJ1-4, with D possibly being TRBD1 (5 bases). V lost 5 bases to trimming and J lost 0 bases, with 13 bases between them. The CDR3 contains 16 residues. In DNA form, the CDR3 reads TGTGCCAGCAGTACCGGGACGTATGCAACTAATGAAAAACTGTTTTTT. Its protein product is CASSTGTYATNEKLFF.